One TCR beta chain is described in this entry. These data belong to a study of blood T cell repertoires in COVID-19. Study context: Donors in the United States, Italy and Spain gave samples during acute or convalescent COVID-19. Nucleic acid was either cDNA or gDNA, and it came from T cells, B-cell-depleted T cells, or PBMCs.

The germline V gene has CDR1 SGHTS and CDR2 YDEGEE. The CDR3 is 15 residues long. V gave up 6 bases and J gave up 0 bases, with 13 bases separating them. Per the original data handling: By means of reference gene primer amplification, nucleated cell counts were estimated. Produced via immunoSEQ multiplex PCR; TCRdb's table is partial and in-frame only. The DNA gave D and trimming, while V, J and clone size come from that table. The table lists over 200,000 clones, about 88% of them singletons. The chain uses TRBV5-8 and TRBJ2-1; maybe TRBD2 (7 bases). The sequence was obtained from a middle-aged man with active or convalescent COVID-19. The sample taken for sequencing was peripheral blood. The DNA for the CDR3 is TGTGCCAGCACCCGGGGGGCCTCCTCCTACAATGAGCAGTTCTTC. It is translated as CASTRGASSYNEQFF. The entire variable domain, with the rest obtained from reference TRBV5-8 and TRBJ2-1, is as follows: EAGVTQSPTHLIKTRGQQATLRCSPISGHTSVYWYQQALGLGLQFLLWYDEGEERNRGNFPPRFSGRQFPNYSSELNVNALELEDSALYLCASTRGASSYNEQFFGPGTRLTVL.